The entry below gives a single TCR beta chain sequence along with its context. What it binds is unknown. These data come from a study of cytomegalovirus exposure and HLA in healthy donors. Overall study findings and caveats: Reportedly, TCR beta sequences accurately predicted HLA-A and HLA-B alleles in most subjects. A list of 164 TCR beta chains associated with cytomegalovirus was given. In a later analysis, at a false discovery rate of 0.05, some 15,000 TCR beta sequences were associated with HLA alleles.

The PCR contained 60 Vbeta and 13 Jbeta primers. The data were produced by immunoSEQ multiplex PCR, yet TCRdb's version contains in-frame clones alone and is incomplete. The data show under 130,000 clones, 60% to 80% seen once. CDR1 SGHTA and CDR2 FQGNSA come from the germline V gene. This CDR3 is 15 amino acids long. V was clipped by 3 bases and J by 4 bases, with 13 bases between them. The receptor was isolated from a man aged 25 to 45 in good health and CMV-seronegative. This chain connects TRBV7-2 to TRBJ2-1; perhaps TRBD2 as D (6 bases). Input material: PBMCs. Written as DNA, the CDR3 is TGTGCCAGCAGCTTGAACCGGGACTTATACAATGAGCAGTTCTTC. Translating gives CASSLNRDLYNEQFF.